This T cell receptor beta chain came from a study of control samples from healthy donors and cancer patients. Some clones are missing from TCRdb's copy, which holds only in-frame ones; the method was immunoSEQ multiplex PCR. The sample has about 120,000 clones; 75% to 90% are singletons. CDR1 and CDR2 (germline): SGHNT, YYREEE (reference sequence). The CDR3 loop spans 15 amino acids. With V trimmed by 6 bases and J by 4 bases, 12 bases remained unmatched. V usage is TRBV5-4 and J usage is TRBJ1-2, with TRBD1 matching over 7 bases. Sequenced: PBMCs. The sequence was obtained from a woman in her forties or fifties with colorectal cancer. CDR3 nucleotides: TGTGCCAGCATGATCCGGGACAGCCTCTCCTATGGCTACACCTTC. Translating it yields CASMIRDSLSYGYTF. The whole variable domain, remainder taken from reference TRBV5-4 and TRBJ1-2, is ETGVTQSPTHLIKTRGQQVTLRCSSQSGHNTVSWYQQALGQGPQFIFQYYREEENGRGNFPPRFSGLQFPNYSSELNVNALELDDSALYLCASMIRDSLSYGYTFGSGTRLTVV.